This entry features one T cell receptor beta chain sequence. Its antigen is not identified. The CDR3 extends over 15 amino acids. Trimming removed 5 bases at V and 4 bases at J, with 15 bases between. Germline CDR1 reads LNHDA; CDR2 reads SQIVND (reference sequence). The data stem from a study of shared clonotypes between healthy human individuals. The table came from immunoSEQ multiplex PCR; TCRdb's copy has only in-frame clones and leaves some out. Among hundreds of thousands of clones, 90% to 97% were seen once, and the ten largest hold about 0.064%. Points from the study as a whole: Sequencing depth was a factor that was expected to affect clonotype sharing among donors. Non-shared clonotypes showed lower generation probabilities than clonotypes common to all four donors. Sampling was confined to blood; repertoires within tissues likely differ. A few donors had around 5% of their naive CD4 clonotypes in common.

Input material: naive CD4+ T cells sorted from blood. Subset given: CD45RA+ positively selected. This receptor was obtained from a woman younger than 45 in good health. V is TRBV19 and J is TRBJ2-1; TRBD2 might be the D (6 bases). This CDR3 is CASSGIGRAYNEQFF. The CDR3 DNA follows: TGTGCCAGTAGTGGAATCGGGAGAGCATACAATGAGCAGTTCTTC.